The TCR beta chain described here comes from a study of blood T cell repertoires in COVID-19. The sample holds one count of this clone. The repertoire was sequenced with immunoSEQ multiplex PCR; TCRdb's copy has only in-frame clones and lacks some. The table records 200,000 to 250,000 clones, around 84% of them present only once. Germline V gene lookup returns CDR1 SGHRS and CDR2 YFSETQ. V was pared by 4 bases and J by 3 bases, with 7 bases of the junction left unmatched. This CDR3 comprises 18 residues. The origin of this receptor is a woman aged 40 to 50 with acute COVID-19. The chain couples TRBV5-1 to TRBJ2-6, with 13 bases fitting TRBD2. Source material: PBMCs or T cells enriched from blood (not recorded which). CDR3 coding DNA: TGCGCCAGCAGCCACCGGACTAGCGGGAGAGATGGGGCCAACGTCCTGACTTTC. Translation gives CASSHRTSGRDGANVLTF.